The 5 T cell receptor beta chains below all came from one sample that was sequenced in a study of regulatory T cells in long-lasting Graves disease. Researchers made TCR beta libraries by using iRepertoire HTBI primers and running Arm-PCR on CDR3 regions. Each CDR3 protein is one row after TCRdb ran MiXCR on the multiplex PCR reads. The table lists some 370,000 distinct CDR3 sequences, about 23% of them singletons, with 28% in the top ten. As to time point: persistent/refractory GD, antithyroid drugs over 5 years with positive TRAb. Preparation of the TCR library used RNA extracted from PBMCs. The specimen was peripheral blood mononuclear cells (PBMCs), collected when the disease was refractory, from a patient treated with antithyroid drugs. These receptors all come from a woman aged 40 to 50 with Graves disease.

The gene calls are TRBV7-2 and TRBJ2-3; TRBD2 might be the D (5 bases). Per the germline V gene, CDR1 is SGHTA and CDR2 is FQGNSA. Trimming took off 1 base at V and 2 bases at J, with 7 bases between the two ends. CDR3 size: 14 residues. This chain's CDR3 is CASSLGTFTDTQYF. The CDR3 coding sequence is TGTGCCAGCAGCTTAGGGACTTTCACAGATACGCAGTATTTT.

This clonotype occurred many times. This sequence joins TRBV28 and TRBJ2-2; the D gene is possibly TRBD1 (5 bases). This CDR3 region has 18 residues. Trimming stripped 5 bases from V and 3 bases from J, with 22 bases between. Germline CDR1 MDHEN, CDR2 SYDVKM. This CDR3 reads CASSPTQGKSFDTGELFF. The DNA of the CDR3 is TGTGCCAGCAGTCCCACGCAGGGTAAAAGCTTCGACACCGGGGAGCTGTTTTTT. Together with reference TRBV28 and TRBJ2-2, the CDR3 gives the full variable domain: DVKVTQSSRYLVKRTGEKVFLECVQDMDHENMFWYRQDPGLGLRLIYFSYDVKMKEKGDIPEGYSVSREKKERFSLILESASTNQTSMYLCASSPTQGKSFDTGELFFGEGSRLTVL.

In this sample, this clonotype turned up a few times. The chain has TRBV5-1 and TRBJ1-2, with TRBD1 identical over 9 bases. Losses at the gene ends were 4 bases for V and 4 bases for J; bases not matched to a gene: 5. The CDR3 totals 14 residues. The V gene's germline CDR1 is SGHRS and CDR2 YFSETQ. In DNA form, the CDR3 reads TGCGCCAGCAGCCCGGACAGGGGTTTCTATGGCTACACCTTC. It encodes CASSPDRGFYGYTF.

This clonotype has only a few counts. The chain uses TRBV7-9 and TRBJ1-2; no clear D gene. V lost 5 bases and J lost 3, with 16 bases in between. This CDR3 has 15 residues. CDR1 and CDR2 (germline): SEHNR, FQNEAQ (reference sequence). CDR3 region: CASSPLMRGDYGYTF. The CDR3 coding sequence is TGTGCCAGCAGCCCTCTAATGAGAGGCGACTATGGCTACACCTTC.

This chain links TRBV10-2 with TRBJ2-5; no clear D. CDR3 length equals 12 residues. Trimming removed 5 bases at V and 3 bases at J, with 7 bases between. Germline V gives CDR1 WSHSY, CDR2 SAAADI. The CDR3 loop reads CASSRYEETQYF. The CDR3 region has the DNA TGCGCCAGCAGTAGGTATGAAGAGACCCAGTACTTC.